This section outlines one TCR beta chain sequence together with its context. Its antigen is not yet known. No base qualities exist here, and no much larger clone lies one base off it. This specimen belongs to a study of blood T cell repertoires in COVID-19 (TCRdb year 2020). Background for the entire study: Collaborator samples came from the United States, Italy and Spain and covered acute and convalescent phases of COVID-19. The prospective study material was composed of cDNA or gDNA derived from T cells, B-cell-depleted T cells, or PBMCs. Nearly every sample came with metadata listing a de-identified subject ID, COVID-19 status, age in years and sex. Where available, HLA class I and class II types were obtained from metadata supplied by the sample provider rather than from assay-based typing. Subjects who had been exposed to COVID-19, were actively infected with it, or had recovered from it provided the deeply sampled blood TCRbeta repertoires that made up the dataset. Samples came from the ongoing ImmuneRACE study (first 160 participants) plus 1,254 subjects from 6 global collaborators. The repertoires were made available in a free public database intended to serve as a resource for research on the immune response to SARS-CoV-2.

The immunoSEQ Assay, a bias-controlled multiplex PCR, was used to amplify TCRbeta CDR3 regions from genomic DNA. On the study's bioinformatics: Nucleated cell counts per sample were estimated from amplification of reference gene primers within the assay. Sequence reads were collapsed and filtered to measure the absolute abundance of every unique TCRbeta CDR3 rearrangement. For each sample, productive Simpson clonality was calculated as the square root of Simpson's diversity index over productive rearrangements. Imported from immuneACCESS, the table was reduced by TCRdb to in-frame sequences with V and J called. These copies leave out some clones; in studies compared against another copy, an unresolved V gene accounts for under half, and the cause of the remainder is not known. The D gene and trimming were derived from the DNA, and the V and J assignments and clone size from that table. The sample table lists some 280,000 clones, about 91% of them with a count of one. Clones ranked in the top ten supply under 15% of the sample.

V lost 4 bases and J lost 0 bases, and the count of bases not matched to a germline gene is 7. The CDR3 contains 15 residues, cysteine and phenylalanine counted. CDR3 DNA only is kept here, 45 bases in frame from base 1. CDR1 and CDR2 (GTSNPN, SVGIG) derive from the germline V gene (reference sequence). Broader findings and caveats from the paper: Clinical and demographic metadata were provided uncurated, with the amount varying by source and participant.

Whole blood was collected in K2EDTA tubes by collaborating institutions according to the institutions' own protocols. Collaborator samples were shipped for TCRbeta analysis as frozen whole blood, isolated PBMCs, or DNA extracted from either sample type. The sequencing sample was made of peripheral blood. This chain is built from TRBV30 and TRBJ2-5; the central 8 bases match TRBD1. This sequence was found in a woman in her fifties or sixties with acute or convalescent COVID-19. The DNA reads TGTGCCTGGACCGACCGGACAGGGTACCAAGAGACCCAGTACTTC. It translates to CAWTDRTGYQETQYF. Outside the CDR3, residues come from the reference TRBV30 and TRBJ2-5 proteins, so the full variable domain is: SQTIHQWPATLVQPVGSPLSLECTVEGTSNPNLYWYRQAAGRGLQLLFYSVGIGQISSEVPQNLSASRPQDRQFILSSKKLLLSDSGFYLCAWTDRTGYQETQYFGPGTRLLVL.